This T cell receptor beta chain was sequenced during a study of blood T cell repertoires in COVID-19. TCRdb's table, derived via immunoSEQ multiplex PCR, lists solely in-frame clones and lacks some. The sample carries some 670,000 clones, around 90% recorded once. The J segment lost 7 bases and the V segment lost 5 bases, leaving 8 bases of the junction unmatched. The CDR3 length is 14 residues. The germline V gene encodes CDR1 SGHTA and CDR2 FQGNSA. J is TRBJ2-1 and V is TRBV7-2, with 7 positions matching TRBD1. Sequences were obtained from peripheral blood. The sequence came from a woman aged 18-30 years with acute or convalescent COVID-19. The CDR3 reads CASSQKSGGNEQFF. The CDR3 region has the DNA TGTGCCAGCAGCCAGAAATCAGGGGGTAATGAGCAGTTCTTC.